A selection of T cell receptor beta chains follows, all from one sample in a study of shared clonotypes between healthy human individuals. Some clones are missing from TCRdb's copy, which holds only in-frame ones; the method was immunoSEQ multiplex PCR. Among hundreds of thousands of clones listed, around 79% were seen once. The sequenced material came from memory CD4+ T cells sorted from blood. Receptors were obtained from a young man in good health. The CDR3 runs from the conserved cysteine through the conserved F or W. A D gene is named only where the DNA matches it firmly. A clone size is listed for some rows: how often the clone was seen (once, few, many), or a class if it is expanded.

clone size,V gene,D gene,J gene,CDR3 DNA,CDR3 protein
.,TRBV6-4,.,TRBJ2-3,TGTGCCAGCAGTGAGGGATCCGGAACTACGCAGTATTTT,CASSEGSGTTQYF
.,TRBV7-9,.,TRBJ1-5,TGTGCCAGCAGCTTTTCCCAGGGAAATCAGCCCCAGCATTTT,CASSFSQGNQPQHF
.,TRBV28,TRBD2,TRBJ2-1,TGTGCCAGCAGTTTACTAGCGGGAGGGCCAGAGCAGTTCTTC,CASSLLAGGPEQFF
.,TRBV27,.,TRBJ1-2,TGTGCCAGCCACCCCGGGGGGGCCCTGAGCATTAACTATGGCTACACCTTC,CASHPGGALSINYGYTF
.,TRBV10-2,TRBD2,TRBJ2-7,TGCGCCAGCAGTGAAGGGCGGGAGGTGGGGGAGCAGTACTTC,CASSEGREVGEQYF
.,TRBV6-6,TRBD1,TRBJ1-4,TGTGCCAGCAGACTCCCAGGGACAGCAACTAATGAAAAACTGTTTTTT,CASRLPGTATNEKLFF
many,TRBV2,.,TRBJ2-1,TGTGCCAGCAGTGAGTATGGTAGTGAGCAGTTCTTC,CASSEYGSEQFF
once,TRBV7-8,.,TRBJ2-5,TGTGCCTCGCGACGGGGGTCGCAAGAGACCCAGTACTTC,CASRRGSQETQYF
.,TRBV5-1,.,TRBJ2-1,TGCGCCAGCAGCTTGCGGGAAACCTACAATGAGCAGTTCTTC,CASSLRETYNEQFF
few,TRBV6-5,.,TRBJ1-2,TGTGCCAGCAGCCAGGGCCGCCTATATGGCTACACCTTC,CASSQGRLYGYTF
.,TRBV5-4,TRBD2,TRBJ2-3,TGTGCCAGCAGCGGCGGGACTAGCGGGAGGAACACAGATACGCAGTATTTT,CASSGGTSGRNTDTQYF
.,TRBV9,TRBD2,TRBJ2-3,TGTGCCAGCAGCTTTAGCGGGACGGTTCACGATACGCAGTATTTT,CASSFSGTVHDTQYF
.,TRBV7-2,.,TRBJ2-7,TGTGCCAGCAGCTTAATAAGGGGCAACGAGCAGTACTTC,CASSLIRGNEQYF
.,TRBV29-1,.,TRBJ1-3,TGCAGCGTTGATGGAAGGAGCTCTGGAAACACCATATATTTT,CSVDGRSSGNTIYF
.,TRBV15,TRBD1,TRBJ2-7,TGTGCCACCAGCAGGACAGGGCTAAACTACGAGCAGTACTTC,CATSRTGLNYEQYF
few,TRBV2,.,TRBJ1-2,TGTGCCAGCAGTCAGGACACAGCCACCTATGGCTACACCTTC,CASSQDTATYGYTF
.,TRBV15,TRBD1,TRBJ2-5,TGTGCCACCAGCAGAAAGGGGGCGATGGGAGAGACCCAGTACTTC,CATSRKGAMGETQYF
.,TRBV5-4,TRBD1,TRBJ2-1,TGTGCCAGCAGCGAGGGACAGGGGGTCTCCTACAATGAGCAGTTCTTC,CASSEGQGVSYNEQFF
.,TRBV5-4,TRBD2,TRBJ2-7,TGTGCCAGCAGGGTGGGGCTGGCGGGAGTCTCCTACGAGCAGTACTTC,CASRVGLAGVSYEQYF
.,TRBV5-8,TRBD1,TRBJ2-2,TGTGCCAGCAGCGCCCGGGACAGGAGGACCGGGGAGCTGTTTTTT,CASSARDRRTGELFF
.,TRBV28,TRBD1,TRBJ2-7,TGTGCCAGCAGCAGGGGGCTGCTGGGCGAGCAGTACTTC,CASSRGLLGEQYF
.,TRBV5-1,.,TRBJ2-3,TGCGCCAGCAGCTCGCACACAGGGGAGGCAGATACGCAGTATTTT,CASSSHTGEADTQYF
.,TRBV29-1,.,TRBJ2-4,TGCAGCGCGACGTCGGACCTAGCCAAAAACATTCAGTACTTC,CSATSDLAKNIQYF
.,TRBV7-8,TRBD2,TRBJ2-3,TGTGCCAGCAGCTTAGACCCGGGACTAGCGTTTACTAGCACAGATACGCAGTATTTT,CASSLDPGLAFTSTDTQYF
many,TRBV18,TRBD1,TRBJ2-7,TGTGCCAGCTCCATACAGGGGGCTGGGGAGCAGTACTTC,CASSIQGAGEQYF
few,TRBV7-2,.,TRBJ2-3,TGTGCCAGCAGCCAACAGGGAGGGCGCGGAGATACGCAGTATTTT,CASSQQGGRGDTQYF
many,TRBV6-5,TRBD2,TRBJ2-5,TGTGCCAGCAGTCAAACTAGCGTAAGAGGAGAGACCCAGTACTTC,CASSQTSVRGETQYF
.,TRBV7-9,TRBD2,TRBJ2-3,TGTGCCAGCAGCCCAGGCGGGAGTAGCGGCACAGATACGCAGTATTTT,CASSPGGSSGTDTQYF
.,TRBV10-3,TRBD1,TRBJ1-5,TGTGCCATCAGTGAGCCGGGACAGGGTCAGCCCCAGCATTTT,CAISEPGQGQPQHF
few,TRBV29-1,TRBD2,TRBJ2-7,TGCAGCGTCGGGACTAGCGGGAACAAGGGGTCCTACGAGCAGTACTTC,CSVGTSGNKGSYEQYF
.,TRBV19,TRBD2,TRBJ2-3,TGTGCCAGTAGTACCCGACTAGCGGGAGCTCCCCCAGATACGCAGTATTTT,CASSTRLAGAPPDTQYF
.,TRBV5-1,.,TRBJ1-4,TGCGCCAGCAGCCGCGACAGGAGTTCTAATGAAAAACTGTTTTTT,CASSRDRSSNEKLFF
.,TRBV5-1,TRBD1,TRBJ1-4,TGCGCCAGCAGCTTAACCGGGACAGGGGGGCCTAATGAAAAACTGTTTTTT,CASSLTGTGGPNEKLFF